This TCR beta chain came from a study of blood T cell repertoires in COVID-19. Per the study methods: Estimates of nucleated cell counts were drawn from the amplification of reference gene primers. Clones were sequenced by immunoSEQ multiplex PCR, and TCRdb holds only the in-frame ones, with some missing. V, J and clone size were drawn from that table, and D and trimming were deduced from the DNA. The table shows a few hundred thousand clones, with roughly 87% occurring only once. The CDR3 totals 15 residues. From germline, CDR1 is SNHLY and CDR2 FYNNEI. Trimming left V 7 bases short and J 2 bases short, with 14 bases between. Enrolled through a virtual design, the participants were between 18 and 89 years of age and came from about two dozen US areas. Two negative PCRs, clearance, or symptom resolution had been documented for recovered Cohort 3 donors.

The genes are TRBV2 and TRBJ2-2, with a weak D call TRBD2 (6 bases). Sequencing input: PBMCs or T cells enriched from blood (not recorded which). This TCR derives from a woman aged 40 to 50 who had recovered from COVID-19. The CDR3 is CASTRLGLNTGELFF. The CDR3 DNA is TGTGCCAGCACCAGACTAGGCCTAAACACCGGGGAGCTGTTTTTT.